This T cell receptor (beta chain) appears in the sequencing data of a study of shared clonotypes between healthy human individuals. Findings and limits, study-wide: The low donor count limited represented genetic and exposure-history diversity.

In the case of this clone: Antigen: not known.

The CDR3 spans 16 residues. Germline V gives CDR1 SGHNT, CDR2 YENEEA. V lost 5 bases and J lost 0; bases outside the gene matches: 6. Some clones are missing from TCRdb's copy, which holds only in-frame ones; the method was immunoSEQ multiplex PCR. Here the sample spans around 1.6 million clones, around 98% being singletons. This clonotype was sampled from a man aged 25-45 years in good health. The sequenced sample consisted of naive CD4+ T cells sorted from blood. Subset specified: CD45RA+ positively selected. The gene calls are TRBV11-3 and TRBJ1-3; 8 positions match TRBD1. In nucleotides, the CDR3 is TGTGCCAGCAGCCCCGGGACAGGTATCTCTGGAAACACCATATATTTT. Encoded protein: CASSPGTGISGNTIYF. Filled out from reference TRBV11-3 and TRBJ1-3, the complete variable domain reads EAGVVQSPRYKIIEKKQPVAFWCNPISGHNTLYWYLQNLGQGPELLIRYENEEAVDDSQLPKDRFSAERLKGVDSTLKIQPAELGDSAVYLCASSPGTGISGNTIYFGEGSWLTVV.